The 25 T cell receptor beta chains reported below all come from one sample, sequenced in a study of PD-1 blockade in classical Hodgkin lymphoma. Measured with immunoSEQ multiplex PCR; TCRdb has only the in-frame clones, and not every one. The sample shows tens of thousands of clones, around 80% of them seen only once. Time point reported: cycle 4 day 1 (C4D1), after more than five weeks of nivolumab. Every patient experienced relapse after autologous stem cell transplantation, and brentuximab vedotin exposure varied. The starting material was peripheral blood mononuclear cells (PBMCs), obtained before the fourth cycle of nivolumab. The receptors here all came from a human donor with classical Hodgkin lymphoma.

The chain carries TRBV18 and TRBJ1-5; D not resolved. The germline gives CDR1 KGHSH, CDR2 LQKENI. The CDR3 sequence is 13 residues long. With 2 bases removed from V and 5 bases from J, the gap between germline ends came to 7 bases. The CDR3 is CASSPREDQPQHF. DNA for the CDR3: TGTGCCAGCTCACCAAGGGAGGATCAGCCCCAGCATTTT.

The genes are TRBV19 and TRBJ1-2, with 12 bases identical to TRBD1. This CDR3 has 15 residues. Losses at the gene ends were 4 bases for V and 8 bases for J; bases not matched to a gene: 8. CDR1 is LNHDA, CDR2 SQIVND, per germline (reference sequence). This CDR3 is CASSTPGQGAGGYTF. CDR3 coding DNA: TGTGCCAGTAGTACACCGGGACAGGGGGCCGGAGGCTACACCTTC.

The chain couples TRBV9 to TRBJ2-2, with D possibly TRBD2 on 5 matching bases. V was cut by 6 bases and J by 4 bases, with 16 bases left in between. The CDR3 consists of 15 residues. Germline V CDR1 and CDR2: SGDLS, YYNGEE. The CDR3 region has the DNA TGTGCCAGCACGGTGAGGGAGACGCCCACCGGGGAGCTGTTTTTT. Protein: CASTVRETPTGELFF.

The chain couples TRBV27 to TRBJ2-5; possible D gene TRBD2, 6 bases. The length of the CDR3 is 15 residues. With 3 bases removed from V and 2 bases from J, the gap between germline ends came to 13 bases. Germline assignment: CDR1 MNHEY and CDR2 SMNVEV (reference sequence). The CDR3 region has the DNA TGTGCCAGCAGTTTCTTCATGGCGGGACAAGAGACCCAGTACTTC. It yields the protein CASSFFMAGQETQYF.

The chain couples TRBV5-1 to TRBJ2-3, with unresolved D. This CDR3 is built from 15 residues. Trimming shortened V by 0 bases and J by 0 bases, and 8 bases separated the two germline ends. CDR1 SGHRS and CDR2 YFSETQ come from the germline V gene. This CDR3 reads CASSLVLASTDTQYF. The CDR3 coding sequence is TGCGCCAGCAGCTTGGTTTTGGCGAGCACAGATACGCAGTATTTT.

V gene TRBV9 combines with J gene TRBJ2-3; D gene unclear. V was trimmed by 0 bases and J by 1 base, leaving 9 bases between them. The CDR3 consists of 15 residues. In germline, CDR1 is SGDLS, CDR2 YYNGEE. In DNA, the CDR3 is TGTGCCAGCAGCGTAGCCGGCCATGGCACAGATACGCAGTATTTT. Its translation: CASSVAGHGTDTQYF.

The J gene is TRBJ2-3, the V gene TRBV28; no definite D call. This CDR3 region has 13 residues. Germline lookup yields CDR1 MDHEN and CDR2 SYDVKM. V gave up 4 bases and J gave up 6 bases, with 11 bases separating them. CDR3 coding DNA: TGTGCCAGCAGTTCCTACAGTGTCGATACGCAGTATTTT. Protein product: CASSSYSVDTQYF.

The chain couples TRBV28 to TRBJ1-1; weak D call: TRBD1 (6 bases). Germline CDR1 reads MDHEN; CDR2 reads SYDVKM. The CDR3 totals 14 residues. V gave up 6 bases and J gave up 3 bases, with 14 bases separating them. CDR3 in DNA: TGTGCCAGCAGCCCGGGACCAGGGGACACTGAAGCTTTCTTT. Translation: CASSPGPGDTEAFF.

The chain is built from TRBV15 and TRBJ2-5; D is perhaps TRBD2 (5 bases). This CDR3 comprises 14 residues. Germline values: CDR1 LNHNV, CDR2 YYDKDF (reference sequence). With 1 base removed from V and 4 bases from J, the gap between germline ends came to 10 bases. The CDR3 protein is CATSRVKAGETQYF. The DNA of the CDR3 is TGTGCCACCAGCAGAGTAAAGGCGGGAGAGACCCAGTACTTC.

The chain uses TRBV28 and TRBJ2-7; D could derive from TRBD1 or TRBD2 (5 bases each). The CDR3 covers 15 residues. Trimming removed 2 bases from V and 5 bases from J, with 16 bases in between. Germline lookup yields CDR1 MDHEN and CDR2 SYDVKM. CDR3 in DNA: TGTGCCAGCAGTTTAACCGGGACCGACCGTAACGAGCAGTACTTC. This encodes CASSLTGTDRNEQYF.

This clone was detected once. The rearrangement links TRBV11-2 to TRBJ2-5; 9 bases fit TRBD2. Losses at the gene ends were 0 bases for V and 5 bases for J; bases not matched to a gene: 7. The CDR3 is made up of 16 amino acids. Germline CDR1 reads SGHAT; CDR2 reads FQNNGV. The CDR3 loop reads CASSLDLAGSWETQYF. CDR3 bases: TGTGCCAGCAGCTTAGACCTAGCGGGATCATGGGAGACCCAGTACTTC.

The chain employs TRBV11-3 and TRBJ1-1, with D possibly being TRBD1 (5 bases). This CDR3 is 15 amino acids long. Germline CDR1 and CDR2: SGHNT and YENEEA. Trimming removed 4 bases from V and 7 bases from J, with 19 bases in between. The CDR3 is CASSSASGGKGEAFF. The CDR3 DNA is TGTGCCAGCAGCTCGGCGTCGGGGGGGAAAGGTGAAGCTTTCTTT.

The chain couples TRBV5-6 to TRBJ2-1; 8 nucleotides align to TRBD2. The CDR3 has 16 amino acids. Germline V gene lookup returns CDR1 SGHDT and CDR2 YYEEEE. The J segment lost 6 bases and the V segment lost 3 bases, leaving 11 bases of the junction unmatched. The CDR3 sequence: CASSSPGTRLVNEQFF. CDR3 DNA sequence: TGTGCCAGCAGCTCACCCGGGACTAGGTTGGTCAATGAGCAGTTCTTC.

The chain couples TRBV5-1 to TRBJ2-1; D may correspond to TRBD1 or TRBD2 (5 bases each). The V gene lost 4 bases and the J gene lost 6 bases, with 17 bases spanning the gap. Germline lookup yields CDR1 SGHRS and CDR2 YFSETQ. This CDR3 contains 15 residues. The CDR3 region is CASSQGRLLGNEQFF. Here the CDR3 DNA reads TGCGCCAGCAGCCAGGGACGGCTCTTAGGCAATGAGCAGTTCTTC.

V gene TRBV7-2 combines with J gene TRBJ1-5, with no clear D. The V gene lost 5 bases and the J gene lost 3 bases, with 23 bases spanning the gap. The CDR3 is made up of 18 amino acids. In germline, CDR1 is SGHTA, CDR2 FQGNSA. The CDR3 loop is CASSPLPVSTFNNQPQHF. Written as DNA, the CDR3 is TGTGCCAGCAGCCCCCTGCCGGTATCAACTTTTAACAATCAGCCCCAGCATTTT.

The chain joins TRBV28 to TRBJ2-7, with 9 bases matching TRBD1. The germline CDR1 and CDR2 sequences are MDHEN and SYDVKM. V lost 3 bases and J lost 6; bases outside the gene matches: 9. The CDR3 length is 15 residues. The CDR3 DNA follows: TGTGCCAGCAGTTTTTCGGACAGGGGTTTTGGCGAGCAGTACTTC. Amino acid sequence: CASSFSDRGFGEQYF. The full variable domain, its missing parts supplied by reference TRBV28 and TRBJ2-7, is DVKVTQSSRYLVKRTGEKVFLECVQDMDHENMFWYRQDPGLGLRLIYFSYDVKMKEKGDIPEGYSVSREKKERFSLILESASTNQTSMYLCASSFSDRGFGEQYFGPGTRLTVT.

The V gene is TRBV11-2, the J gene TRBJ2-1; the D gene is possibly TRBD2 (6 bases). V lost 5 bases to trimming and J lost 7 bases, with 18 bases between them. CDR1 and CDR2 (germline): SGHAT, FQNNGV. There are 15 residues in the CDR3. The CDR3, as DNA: TGTGCCAGCAGCCCCCCCTACGGGAGTCGGAATGAGCAGTTCTTC. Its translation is CASSPPYGSRNEQFF.

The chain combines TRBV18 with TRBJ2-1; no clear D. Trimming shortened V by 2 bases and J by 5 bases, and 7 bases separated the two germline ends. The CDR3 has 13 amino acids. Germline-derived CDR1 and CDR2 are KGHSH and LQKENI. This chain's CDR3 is CASSPVADNEQFF. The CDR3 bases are TGTGCCAGCTCACCAGTGGCCGACAATGAGCAGTTCTTC.

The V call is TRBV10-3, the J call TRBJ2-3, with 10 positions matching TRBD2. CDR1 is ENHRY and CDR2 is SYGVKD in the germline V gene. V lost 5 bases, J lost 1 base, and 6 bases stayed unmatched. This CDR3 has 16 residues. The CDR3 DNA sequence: TGTGCCATCAGTCTAGCGGGAGAGATAGGCACAGATACGCAGTATTTT. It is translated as CAISLAGEIGTDTQYF.

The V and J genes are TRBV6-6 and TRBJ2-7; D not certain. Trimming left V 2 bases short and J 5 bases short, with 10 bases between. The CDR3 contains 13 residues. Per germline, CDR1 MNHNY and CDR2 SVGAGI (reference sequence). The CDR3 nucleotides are TGTGCCAGCAGTTACGCCTCACGGAACGAGCAGTACTTC. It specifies CASSYASRNEQYF.

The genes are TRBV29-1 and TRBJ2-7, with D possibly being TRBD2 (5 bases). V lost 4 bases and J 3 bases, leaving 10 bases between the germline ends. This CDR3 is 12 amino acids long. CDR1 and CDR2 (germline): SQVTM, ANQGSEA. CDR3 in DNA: TGCAGCGTTGGCAGTGGACTCTACGAGCAGTACTTC. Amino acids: CSVGSGLYEQYF.

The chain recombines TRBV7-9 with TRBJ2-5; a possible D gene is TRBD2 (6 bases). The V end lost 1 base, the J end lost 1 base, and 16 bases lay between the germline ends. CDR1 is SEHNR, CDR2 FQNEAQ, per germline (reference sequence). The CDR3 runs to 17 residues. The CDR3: CASSLVSLVGSQETQYF. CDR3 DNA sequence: TGTGCCAGCAGCTTAGTCTCTTTGGTCGGGAGCCAAGAGACCCAGTACTTC.

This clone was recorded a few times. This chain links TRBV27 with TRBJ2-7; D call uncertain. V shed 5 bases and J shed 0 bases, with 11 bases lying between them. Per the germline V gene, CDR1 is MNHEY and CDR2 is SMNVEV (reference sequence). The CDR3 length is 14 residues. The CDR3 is CASSRPGLSYEQYF. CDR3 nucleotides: TGTGCCAGCAGTCGGCCAGGCCTCTCCTACGAGCAGTACTTC.

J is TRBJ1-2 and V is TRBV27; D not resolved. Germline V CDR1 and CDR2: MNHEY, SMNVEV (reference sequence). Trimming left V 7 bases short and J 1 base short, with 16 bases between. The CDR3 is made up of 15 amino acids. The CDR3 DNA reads TGTGCCAGCACCCCGGGAGGGTGGGGTAACTATGGCTACACCTTC. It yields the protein CASTPGGWGNYGYTF.

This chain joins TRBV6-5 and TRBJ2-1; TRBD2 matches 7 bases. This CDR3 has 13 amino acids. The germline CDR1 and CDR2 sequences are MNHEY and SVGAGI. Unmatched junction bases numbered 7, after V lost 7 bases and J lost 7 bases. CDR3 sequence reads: CASTQLATNEQFF. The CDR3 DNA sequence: TGTGCCAGCACCCAACTAGCGACAAATGAGCAGTTCTTC.